Here is one TCR beta chain with its context. Assay version v3.0 of immunoSEQ was used, and it was run at survey level. Only in-frame clones appear in the TCRdb table, and some are missing; sequencing was by immunoSEQ multiplex PCR. This table holds about 21,000 clones, around nine tenths found once. Post-ART PBMC samples numbered at least two per donor, and pre-ART ones at least one. The sample belongs to a study of long-term antiretroviral therapy in people with HIV. Study-wide background: The immediate-ART recommendation dates to 2015, and the earliest samples predate it by about a decade.

The CDR3 runs 13 residues. V was cut by 2 bases and J by 6 bases, with 10 bases left in between. Looked up from germline, CDR1 is MNHNS and CDR2 is SASEGT. The gene calls are TRBV6-1 and TRBJ1-1; D gene ambiguous. The sequence was collected from a man between 18 and 29 years old with HIV. The sequencing here drew on unsorted PBMCs, taken 0.2 years before starting antiretroviral therapy. The CDR3 region is CASSERLRAEAFF. The CDR3, as DNA: TGTGCCAGCAGTGAACGGTTGAGGGCTGAAGCTTTCTTT.